The source of this T cell receptor (beta chain) is a study of T-cell reconstitution after alpha-beta-depleted transplantation in children. This CDR3 has 15 amino acids. Germline trimming cut 2 bases from V and 4 bases from J; bases unmatched to any gene: 5. Germline-derived CDR1 and CDR2 are SGHRS and YFSETQ. This clonotype was seen many times. The library targeted TCRbeta and was prepared with unique molecular identifiers. MiXCR, run by TCRdb on the PCR reads, gives a single entry per CDR3 protein. The sample lists roughly 400,000 distinct CDR3 sequences, over 40% seen once, with roughly 27% in the top ten.

The sequence was collected from a girl aged 2-10 years with aplastic anemia, due to receive a stem cell transplant. V gene TRBV5-1 combines with J gene TRBJ2-1; 8 bases fit TRBD2. This material consisted of PBMCs, taken before TCRalphabeta/CD19-depleted stem cell transplant. Here the CDR3 DNA reads TGCGCCAGCAGCTTAAGACTAGCGCCTTACAATGAGCAGTTCTTC. Its translation is CASSLRLAPYNEQFF.